These 10 T cell receptor beta chains were sequenced from one sample in a study of spatial heterogeneity in lung cancer. Time point given: sample taken at primary tumor resection. Without sorting, whole RNA was sequenced from tumor, nontumor lung or frozen PBMC. Each CDR3 protein is one row after TCRdb ran MiXCR on the 5' RACE reads. The sample records roughly 8,000 distinct CDR3 sequences, roughly 5.4% being singletons. Sequencing used PBMCs, obtained at surgery. The receptors were sampled from a male donor with early-stage non-small cell lung cancer.

Many counts were recorded for this clonotype. The chain has TRBV20-1 and TRBJ2-2; D is possibly TRBD1 (6 bases). The CDR3 contains 15 residues. Trimming removed 1 base from V and 1 base from J, with 10 bases in between. Germline V gene data show CDR1 as DFQATT and CDR2 as SNEGSKA (reference sequence). In DNA, the CDR3 is TGCAGTGCTAGAGGAGACAGGAAGAACACCGGGGAGCTGTTTTTT. It yields the protein CSARGDRKNTGELFF.

This clonotype has only a few counts. V is TRBV5-4 and J is TRBJ2-2; no clear D gene. CDR3 length equals 13 residues. The germline V gene has CDR1 SGHNT and CDR2 YYREEE (reference sequence). The ends were cut back, 1 base at V and 8 bases at J, with 9 bases in the middle. DNA of the CDR3: TGTGCCAGCAGCTTGATCGCTGCGGGGGAGCTGTTTTTT. Protein sequence: CASSLIAAGELFF. The full variable domain, its missing parts supplied by reference TRBV5-4 and TRBJ2-2, is ETGVTQSPTHLIKTRGQQVTLRCSSQSGHNTVSWYQQALGQGPQFIFQYYREEENGRGNFPPRFSGLQFPNYSSELNVNALELDDSALYLCASSLIAAGELFFGEGSRLTVL.

In this sample, this clonotype turned up many times. J is TRBJ1-2 and V is TRBV7-9; unclear D gene. Per germline, CDR1 SEHNR and CDR2 FQNEAQ (reference sequence). CDR3 length: 10 residues. V lost 5 bases and J 8 bases, leaving 6 bases between the germline ends. This CDR3 reads CASSAEGYTF. CDR3 bases: TGTGCCAGCAGCGCTGAAGGCTACACCTTC.

In its sample, this clonotype was seen many times. The chain couples TRBV4-1 to TRBJ1-5; 7 bases fit TRBD1. CDR1 is MGHRA and CDR2 is YSYEKL in the germline V gene. This CDR3 is 17 amino acids long. The ends lost 1 base at V and 10 bases at J; junction bases unmatched: 16. Written as DNA, the CDR3 is TGCGCCAGCAGCCAAGGAAGGATGAGGGGGCCCGTAGACCCCCAGCATTTT. Translation gives CASSQGRMRGPVDPQHF.

This clonotype showed up many times. The germline gene is not matched at one end of the junction; a read error may be the cause. J is TRBJ2-3 and V is TRBV5-1; no firm D call. CDR3 length: 12 residues. Germline CDR1 and CDR2: SGHRS and YFSETQ. The CDR3 DNA reads TGCGCCAGCAGGTTGGGGTCTGATACGCAGTATTTT. Translating gives CASRLGSDTQYF.

This clonotype was observed at least ten times. The CDR3 protein is CASSKVRGPPYYGYTF. The DNA of the CDR3 is TGTGCCAGCAGCAAGGTGCGGGGTCCTCCTTACTATGGCTACACCTTC. The rearrangement uses TRBV21-1 and TRBJ1-2. TRBV21-1 represents a pseudogene. The CDR3 is 16 residues long.

In its sample, this clonotype was seen many times. The CDR3 DNA reads TGTGCCAGCAGCCGGGGGGATAGGAATCAGCCCCAGCATTTT. As protein: CASSRGDRNQPQHF. The chain has TRBV7-8 and TRBJ1-5; tentatively, D is TRBD1 (5 bases). There are 14 residues in the CDR3. V was pared by 5 bases and J by 4 bases, with 12 bases between. Germline-derived CDR1 and CDR2 are SGHVS and FQNEAQ.

This clonotype was picked up a small number of times. The rearrangement links TRBV4-2 to TRBJ1-1, with D hard to call. V shed 0 bases and J shed 0 bases, with 5 bases lying between them. Germline-derived CDR1 and CDR2 are LGHNA and YNFKEQ. The CDR3 loop spans 14 amino acids. The CDR3 loop reads CASSQEQLNTEAFF. CDR3 nucleotide sequence: TGTGCCAGCAGCCAAGAACAGTTGAACACTGAAGCTTTCTTT.

Ten or more counts support this clonotype. The chain couples TRBV28 to TRBJ2-5; D is perhaps TRBD1 or TRBD2 (7 bases each). Germline values: CDR1 MDHEN, CDR2 SYDVKM. The CDR3 totals 14 residues. V was cut by 5 bases and J by 5 bases, with 15 bases left in between. CDR3 DNA: TGTGCCAGCAGTCCGCTTCAGGGGGGGGAGACCCAGTACTTC. Amino acid sequence: CASSPLQGGETQYF.

This clonotype showed up many times. The chain joins TRBV29-1 to TRBJ2-7; 10 nucleotides line up with TRBD2. CDR3 length: 14 amino acids. With 2 bases clipped from V and 3 bases from J, the junction kept 4 bases outside the gene matches. CDR1 is SQVTM, CDR2 ANQGSEA, per germline. CDR3 protein: CSVERLAGDYEQYF. DNA of the CDR3: TGCAGCGTTGAAAGGCTAGCGGGAGACTACGAGCAGTACTTC.